A selection of T cell receptor beta chains follows, all from one sample in a study of blood T cell repertoires in COVID-19. Profiling relied on immunoSEQ multiplex PCR, and the TCRdb table lists in-frame clones only, not all of them. The table includes 120,000 to 150,000 clones, about nine tenths detected once. The specimen sequenced was peripheral blood. The source is a human donor with COVID-19, enrolled during active disease. The donor label of this sample is uncertain. Both conserved end residues are part of each CDR3. The D gene is left open where the match is weak. Some rows have no size entry. The others give once, few or many, or a class for an expanded clone.

NA	TRBV11-2	NA	TRBJ2-6	TGTGCCAGCAGCACCGACAGCTCTGGGGCCAACGTCCTGACTTTC	CASSTDSSGANVLTF
NA	TRBV5-4	NA	TRBJ2-5	TGTGCCAGCAGCTTGGCCCCAGGGGCGCAAGAGACCCAGTACTTC	CASSLAPGAQETQYF
NA	TRBV5-1	NA	TRBJ2-2	TGCGCCAGCAGCTTGGATACAGGGTTCAGTAAGGCCGGGGAGCTGTTTTTT	CASSLDTGFSKAGELFF
NA	TRBV27	NA	TRBJ1-4	TGTGCCAGCAGTTTCGGGTACGAAGGTGAAAAACTGTTTTTT	CASSFGYEGEKLFF
TRBD1	TRBV13	NA	TRBJ2-5	TGTGCCAGCAGCTTCAAGGCAGGGGGCGCAGAGACCCAGTACTTC	CASSFKAGGAETQYF
TRBD2	TRBV5-4	NA	TRBJ2-5	TGTGCCAGCAGCGCCCCTCCCAGCGGGGTAGAAGAGACCCAGTACTTC	CASSAPPSGVEETQYF
TRBD1	TRBV5-1	NA	TRBJ2-7	TGCGCCAGCAGCTTACAGGGGGAGGACTACTACGAGCAGTACTTC	CASSLQGEDYYEQYF
TRBD1	TRBV6-5	NA	TRBJ1-1	TGTGCCAGCAGTTTTGGGACAGGATTGAACACTGAAGCTTTCTTT	CASSFGTGLNTEAFF
NA	TRBV21-1	once	TRBJ1-6	TGTGCCAGCAGCAGCCGGGACAGGGGTACGCCACCCCTCCACTTT	CASSSRDRGTPPLHF
NA	TRBV11-2	NA	TRBJ2-7	TGTGCCAGCAGGTCTCGGGGATCATCCTACGAGCAGTACTTC	CASRSRGSSYEQYF
TRBD1	TRBV2	NA	TRBJ1-5	TGTGCCAGCAGCGAAGACAGGGGCGGTCAGCCCCAGCATTTT	CASSEDRGGQPQHF
NA	TRBV24-1	NA	TRBJ1-2	TGTGCCACCAGCCCCAGGGGCCTTAACTATGGCTACACCTTC	CATSPRGLNYGYTF
NA	TRBV4-2	NA	TRBJ2-7	TGTGCCAGCAGCCAAAGGGACTCTGACACTGAGCAGTACTTC	CASSQRDSDTEQYF
TRBD1	TRBV19	NA	TRBJ1-1	TGTGCCAGTAGTGGGACAGCCAACACTGAAGCTTTCTTT	CASSGTANTEAFF
TRBD2	TRBV7-7	NA	TRBJ2-2	TGTGCTAGCAGCTCGGGACTAGCGGGAGGCCGATCCGGGGAGCTGTTTTTT	CASSSGLAGGRSGELFF
NA	TRBV6-5	few	TRBJ1-5	TGTGCCAGCAGTTACGCACGCAGTCAGCCCCAGCATTTT	CASSYARSQPQHF
NA	TRBV5-4	NA	TRBJ1-4	TGTGCCAGCAGTTCCGGGGGAACCGCAACTAATGAAAAACTGTTTTTT	CASSSGGTATNEKLFF
NA	TRBV6-5	NA	TRBJ1-1	TGTGCCAGCGGTAGGCCAGGAGGACTGAACACTGAAGCTTTCTTT	CASGRPGGLNTEAFF
NA	TRBV5-1	NA	TRBJ1-6	TGCGCCAGCAGCTTGGGACAGGCTGATTCACCCCTCCACTTT	CASSLGQADSPLHF
NA	TRBV29-1	NA	TRBJ2-7	TGCAGCGTTGAATTAAAAAGAGGCGAGCAGTACTTC	CSVELKRGEQYF
NA	TRBV6-6	NA	TRBJ1-5	TGTGCCAGCAGAGGGGATAGCAATCAGCCCCAGCATTTT	CASRGDSNQPQHF
NA	TRBV11-2	NA	TRBJ1-3	TGTGCCAGCAGCTTCCTTGGGAGGACCATATATTTT	CASSFLGRTIYF
TRBD1	TRBV19	once	TRBJ1-1	TGTGCCAGTAGGACTACAGGGGGCGGAAGCACTGAAGCTTTCTTT	CASRTTGGGSTEAFF
TRBD2	TRBV6-6	NA	TRBJ2-3	TGTGCCAGCAGTCAACTAGCGGGGAGTACAGATACGCAGTATTTT	CASSQLAGSTDTQYF
TRBD1	TRBV28	NA	TRBJ1-5	TGTGCCAGCAGCGTACCATCGACAGGGTATTTTGGTAGCAATCAGCCCCAGCATTTT	CASSVPSTGYFGSNQPQHF
NA	TRBV10-2	NA	TRBJ2-3	TGCGCCAGCAGTGCCCCCGCAGATACGCAGTATTTT	CASSAPADTQYF